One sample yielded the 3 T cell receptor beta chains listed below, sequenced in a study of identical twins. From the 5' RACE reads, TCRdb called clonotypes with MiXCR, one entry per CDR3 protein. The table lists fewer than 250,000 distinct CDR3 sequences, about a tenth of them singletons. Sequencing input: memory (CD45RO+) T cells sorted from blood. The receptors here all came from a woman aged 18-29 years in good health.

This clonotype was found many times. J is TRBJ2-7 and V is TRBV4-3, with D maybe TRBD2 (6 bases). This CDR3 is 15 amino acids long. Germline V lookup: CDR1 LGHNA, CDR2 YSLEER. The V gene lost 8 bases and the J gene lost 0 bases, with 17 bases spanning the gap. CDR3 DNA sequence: TGCGCCAGCTCCTTACAGGCGGGAAGCTCCTACGAGCAGTACTTC. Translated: CASSLQAGSSYEQYF.

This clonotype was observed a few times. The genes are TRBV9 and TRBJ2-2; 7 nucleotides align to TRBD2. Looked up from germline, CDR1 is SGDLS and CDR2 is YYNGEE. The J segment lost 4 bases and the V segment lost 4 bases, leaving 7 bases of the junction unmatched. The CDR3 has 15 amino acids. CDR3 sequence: CASSSVGGTTGELFF. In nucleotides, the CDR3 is TGTGCCAGCAGCAGCGTCGGGGGGACCACCGGGGAGCTGTTTTTT.

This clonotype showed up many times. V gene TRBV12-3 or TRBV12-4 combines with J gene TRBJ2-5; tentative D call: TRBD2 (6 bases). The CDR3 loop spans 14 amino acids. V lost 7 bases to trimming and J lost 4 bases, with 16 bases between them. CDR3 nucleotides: TGTGCCAGCACCCTCGCCCGTAGCGGAGAGACCCAGTACTTC. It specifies CASTLARSGETQYF.